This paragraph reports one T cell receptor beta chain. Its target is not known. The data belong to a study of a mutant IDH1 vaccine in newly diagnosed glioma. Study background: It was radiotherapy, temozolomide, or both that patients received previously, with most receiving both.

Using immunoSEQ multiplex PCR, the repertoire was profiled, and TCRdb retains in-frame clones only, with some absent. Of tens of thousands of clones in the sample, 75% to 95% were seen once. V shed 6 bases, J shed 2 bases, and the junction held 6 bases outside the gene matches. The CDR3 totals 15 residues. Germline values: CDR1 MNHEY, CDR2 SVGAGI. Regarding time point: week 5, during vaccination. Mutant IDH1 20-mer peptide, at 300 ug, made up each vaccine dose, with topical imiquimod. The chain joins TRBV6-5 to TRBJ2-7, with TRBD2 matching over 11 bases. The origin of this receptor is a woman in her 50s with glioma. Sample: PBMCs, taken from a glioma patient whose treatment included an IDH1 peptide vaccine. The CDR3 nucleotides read TGTGCCAGCAGGCAAGGGACTAGCGGCGCCTACGAGCAGTACTTC. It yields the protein CASRQGTSGAYEQYF.